The 30 T cell receptor beta chains below come from one sample, sequenced in a study of T-cell memory formation after mild COVID-19. Via MiXCR, TCRdb re-called the 5' RACE reads, giving one row per CDR3 protein. The data contain 250,000 to 350,000 distinct CDR3 sequences, about 15% of them singletons. Sequencing was done on a sample of PBMCs or a T cell subset sorted from them (not recorded which). These receptors were obtained from a man aged 18-30 years who had mild COVID-19 (a few samples of this study predate the infection). Cell type and time point are not known.

The V and J genes are TRBV2 and TRBJ2-3; weak D call: TRBD2 (6 bases). In germline, CDR1 is SNHLY, CDR2 FYNNEI. Trimming removed 8 bases from V and 5 bases from J, with 17 bases in between. The CDR3 has 14 amino acids. CDR3 in DNA: TGTGCCAGCCGCCCGCAGACTAGTCGAGATACGCAGTATTTT. Encoded protein: CASRPQTSRDTQYF.

This clonotype was counted ten times or more. The chain is built from TRBV25-1 and TRBJ2-2; 11 positions match TRBD1. This CDR3 is built from 16 residues. The J segment lost 7 bases and the V segment lost 5 bases, leaving 9 bases of the junction unmatched. Germline V gene lookup returns CDR1 MGHDK and CDR2 SYGVNS. CDR3: CASSKTLGQGDGELFF. In DNA, the CDR3 is TGTGCCAGCAGTAAGACGTTGGGACAGGGGGACGGGGAGCTGTTTTTT. The whole variable domain, filled in from reference TRBV25-1 and TRBJ2-2, reads EADIYQTPRYLVIGTGKKITLECSQTMGHDKMYWYQQDPGMELHLIHYSYGVNSTEKGDLSSESTVSRIRTEHFPLTLESARPSHTSQYLCASSKTLGQGDGELFFGEGSRLTVL.

V and J are TRBV7-9 and TRBJ2-2; tentatively, D is TRBD2 (5 bases). The germline gives CDR1 SEHNR, CDR2 FQNEAQ (reference sequence). Trimming took off 8 bases at V and 1 base at J, with 11 bases between the two ends. This CDR3 spans 14 amino acids. The CDR3 spells CASARGLNTGELFF. CDR3 DNA: TGTGCCAGCGCCAGAGGGCTGAACACCGGGGAGCTGTTTTTT.

J is TRBJ2-7 and V is TRBV7-9; D may be TRBD1 (6 bases). This CDR3 contains 15 residues. Germline V lookup: CDR1 SEHNR, CDR2 FQNEAQ (reference sequence). The V and J ends lost 5 bases and 2 bases respectively, with 16 bases between them. The CDR3 DNA is TGTGCCAGCAGCCCCACGGACAGATGGCCCTACGAGCAGTACTTC. Translated: CASSPTDRWPYEQYF.

The chain is built from TRBV6-5 and TRBJ2-2; 7 positions match TRBD1. The trim removed 5 bases at V and 4 bases at J, leaving 7 bases unmatched. CDR3 length: 15 amino acids. Germline-derived CDR1 and CDR2 are MNHEY and SVGAGI. CDR3 in amino acids: CASSPPRGSTGELFF. CDR3 DNA: TGTGCCAGCAGTCCGCCCAGGGGGTCCACCGGGGAGCTGTTTTTT.

This clonotype was counted a few times. J is TRBJ2-5 and V is TRBV12-5, with TRBD1 identical over 9 bases. Germline values: CDR1 LGHNT, CDR2 FRNRAP. With 4 bases clipped from V and 4 bases from J, the junction kept 1 base outside the gene matches. The CDR3 sequence is 13 residues long. CDR3 in DNA: TGTGCTAGTGGTTACAGGGGGCGAGAGACCCAGTACTTC. It specifies CASGYRGRETQYF.

Many counts were recorded for this clonotype. The V and J genes are TRBV5-1 and TRBJ2-3; TRBD2 is a possible D gene (5 bases). The CDR3 has 15 residues. Germline loops: CDR1 SGHRS, CDR2 YFSETQ. V lost 3 bases and J 3 bases, leaving 14 bases between the germline ends. CDR3 coding DNA: TGCGCCAGCAGCTCGCGGGCATCTGTGACAGATACGCAGTATTTT. Translating it yields CASSSRASVTDTQYF.

The chain joins TRBV6-2 or TRBV6-3 to TRBJ1-5; D is unresolved. V lost 2 bases to trimming and J lost 7 bases, with 15 bases between them. In germline, CDR1 is MNHEY, CDR2 SVGEGT. The CDR3 covers 15 residues. CDR3 residues: CASSYVAGKGQPQHF. CDR3 bases: TGTGCCAGCAGTTACGTTGCCGGAAAAGGGCAGCCCCAGCATTTT.

This clonotype was picked up many times. V gene TRBV12-3 or TRBV12-4 combines with J gene TRBJ2-3, with D perhaps assigned TRBD1 or TRBD2 (6 bases each). CDR3 length: 15 residues. V dropped 7 bases and J dropped 6 bases, with 20 bases sitting between them. CDR3 nucleotides: TGTGCCAGCACCTTCTATGGGGGGCCCGGGGATACGCAGTATTTT. Translation gives CASTFYGGPGDTQYF.

The CDR3 DNA sequence: TGTGCCAGCAGCCATACTCGAGAGACCCAGTACTTC. Its translation: CASSHTRETQYF. V gene TRBV6-2 or TRBV6-3 combines with J gene TRBJ2-5; D gene ambiguous. CDR3 size: 12 residues. Trimming took off 6 bases at V and 4 bases at J, with 9 bases between the two ends. Germline assignment: CDR1 MNHEY and CDR2 SVGEGT.

This clonotype was detected a few times. The DNA for the CDR3 is TGCAGTGCTAAGCGGGGGAGCCCGGGCACCGGGGAGCTGTTTTTT. Protein sequence: CSAKRGSPGTGELFF. The rearrangement links TRBV20-1 to TRBJ2-2, with 8 bases that match TRBD2. This CDR3 has 15 amino acids. The junction had 8 bases not matched to a gene; V was cut back by 4 bases and J by 4 bases. Germline values: CDR1 DFQATT, CDR2 SNEGSKA (reference sequence).

The table lists this clonotype with many counts. This rearrangement joins TRBV4-1 to TRBJ2-5, with D unclear. CDR1 MGHRA and CDR2 YSYEKL come from the germline V gene. V was clipped by 4 bases and J by 5 bases, with 17 bases between them. The CDR3 extends over 15 amino acids. CDR3 in DNA: TGCGCCAGCAGCCGCCGAGCAGGTACTGGGGAGACCCAGTACTTC. This translates into CASSRRAGTGETQYF.

The V and J genes are TRBV4-1 and TRBJ2-5, with D possibly being TRBD1 (6 bases). The CDR3 runs 12 residues. The V and J ends lost 8 bases and 2 bases respectively, with 9 bases between them. Looked up from germline, CDR1 is MGHRA and CDR2 is YSYEKL. This CDR3 is CASRDRQETQYF. DNA for the CDR3: TGCGCCAGCCGTGACAGGCAAGAGACCCAGTACTTC.

This clonotype has just a few counts. The chain carries TRBV5-1 and TRBJ1-4; tentatively, D is TRBD1 (6 bases). Trimming left V 0 bases short and J 8 bases short, with 17 bases between. Germline assignment: CDR1 SGHRS and CDR2 YFSETQ. The CDR3 has 16 residues. The CDR3 region has the DNA TGCGCCAGCAGCTTGGGGGTCTCCAGGGGAGCAGAAAAACTGTTTTTT. Protein: CASSLGVSRGAEKLFF.

Only a few counts were recorded for this clonotype. The V gene is TRBV24-1, the J gene TRBJ2-5; no definite D call. The CDR3 is 13 residues long. Germline V lookup: CDR1 KGHDR, CDR2 SFDVKD. V was trimmed by 6 bases and J by 3 bases, leaving 10 bases between them. The chain's CDR3 is CATSTDSEETQYF. For the CDR3, the DNA is TGTGCCACCAGTACGGATTCCGAAGAGACCCAGTACTTC.

V gene TRBV6-6 combines with J gene TRBJ1-2, with TRBD1 matching over 11 bases. The CDR3 runs 14 residues. Per germline, CDR1 MNHNY and CDR2 SVGAGI (reference sequence). The V gene end was trimmed by 5 bases and the J gene end by 4 bases; junction bases not matched to a gene: 3. The CDR3: CASSPGTGGYGYTF. In DNA, the CDR3 is TGTGCCAGCAGTCCCGGGACAGGGGGCTATGGCTACACCTTC.

This clonotype was counted ten times or more. In DNA form, the CDR3 reads TGTGCCAGCGGGAGGACAGGGGCGAACACTGAAGCTTTCTTT. This translates into CASGRTGANTEAFF. The V call is TRBV6-2 or TRBV6-3, the J call TRBJ1-1; 9 bases align to TRBD1. Germline V CDR1 and CDR2: MNHEY, SVGEGT. This CDR3 is built from 14 residues. V gave up 8 bases and J gave up 1 base; unmatched junction bases: 5.

The rearrangement joins TRBV5-1 to TRBJ2-2; D gene ambiguous. V was shortened by 8 bases and J by 1 base, with 3 bases between the two germline ends. The germline CDR1 and CDR2 sequences are SGHRS and YFSETQ. CDR3 length equals 11 residues. The CDR3, as DNA: TGCGCCAGGGGGAACACCGGGGAGCTGTTTTTT. Translated, it gives CARGNTGELFF.

This clonotype was found many times. The gene calls are TRBV12-3 or TRBV12-4 and TRBJ2-5; D is perhaps TRBD1 (5 bases). The CDR3 sequence is 13 residues long. V lost 6 bases and J lost 1, with 9 bases in between. The CDR3 region is CASSFTGQETQYF. Here the CDR3 DNA reads TGTGCCAGCAGCTTTACAGGCCAAGAGACCCAGTACTTC.

This clonotype was recorded a few times. The rearrangement joins TRBV29-1 to TRBJ1-5; tentatively, D is TRBD1 (6 bases). The germline V and J ends were trimmed by 4 bases and 4 bases, with 11 bases remaining between them. The CDR3 runs to 13 residues. CDR1 and CDR2 from the germline V gene are SQVTM and ANQGSEA. CDR3 DNA sequence: TGCAGCGTTGTTGGGGGGCAGAATCAGCCCCAGCATTTT. It encodes CSVVGGQNQPQHF.

This clonotype has just a few counts. The rearrangement links TRBV5-1 to TRBJ1-4; tentative D call: TRBD1 (5 bases). Germline V gene lookup returns CDR1 SGHRS and CDR2 YFSETQ. With 4 bases removed from V and 3 bases from J, the gap between germline ends came to 10 bases. The CDR3 spans 14 residues. The DNA of the CDR3 is TGCGCCAGCAGCCCAGGGAGGGCTAATGAAAAACTGTTTTTT. This gives the protein CASSPGRANEKLFF.

This clonotype was seen only a few times. This rearrangement joins TRBV13 to TRBJ2-5, with 14 nucleotides matching TRBD2. Germline loops: CDR1 PRHDT, CDR2 FYEKMQ (reference sequence). This CDR3 spans 17 amino acids. V gave up 5 bases and J gave up 4 bases; unmatched junction bases: 9. CDR3 in DNA: TGTGCCAGCAGCCCGAAGACTAGCGGGGGGGCAAGAGAGACCCAGTACTTC. Its protein product is CASSPKTSGGARETQYF.

This chain uses TRBV7-2 with TRBJ1-6, with D perhaps TRBD1 (6 bases). Germline V lookup: CDR1 SGHTA, CDR2 FQGNSA. The CDR3 covers 16 residues. V dropped 5 bases and J dropped 2 bases, with 13 bases sitting between them. This CDR3 is CASSAEGGAYNSPLHF. As DNA, the CDR3 is TGTGCCAGCAGCGCCGAGGGGGGAGCCTATAATTCACCCCTCCACTTT.

For the CDR3, the DNA is TGTGCCAGCAGTTACTCTTCAGGGCCAGAGACCACAGATACGCAGTATTTT. It yields the protein CASSYSSGPETTDTQYF. The rearrangement joins TRBV6-6 to TRBJ2-3; the D gene is possibly TRBD1 (5 bases). Trimming took 0 bases from V and 2 from J, leaving 15 bases between them. Germline V gene lookup returns CDR1 MNHNY and CDR2 SVGAGI (reference sequence). The CDR3 consists of 17 residues.

This chain links TRBV20-1 with TRBJ2-3, with D possibly matching TRBD1 (7 bases). Per germline, CDR1 DFQATT and CDR2 SNEGSKA (reference sequence). CDR3 length equals 17 residues. Deletions cut 2 bases from V and 4 bases from J, with 22 bases between. The CDR3 DNA follows: TGCAGTGCTAGACTCCCGCGCCCAGGGGGGTTGGCAGATACGCAGTATTTT. It is translated as CSARLPRPGGLADTQYF.

The rearrangement uses TRBV10-3 and TRBJ2-3; D might be TRBD2 (5 bases). Trimming took off 5 bases at V and 2 bases at J, with 11 bases between the two ends. The CDR3 has 14 residues. Looked up from germline, CDR1 is ENHRY and CDR2 is SYGVKD. The CDR3 loop reads CAISSPGNTDTQYF. CDR3 DNA sequence: TGTGCCATCAGTTCTCCGGGAAACACAGATACGCAGTATTTT.

In its sample, this clonotype was seen a few times. The gene calls are TRBV4-1 and TRBJ2-3; 9 bases are a match to TRBD2. From germline, CDR1 is MGHRA and CDR2 YSYEKL. Trimming removed 3 bases from V and 4 bases from J; junction bases left unmatched: 14. The CDR3 consists of 18 residues. As DNA, the CDR3 is TGCGCCAGCAGCCACGGGCGCGGGGGGGTTCTAAGCGCAGATACGCAGTATTTT. Amino acids: CASSHGRGGVLSADTQYF.

The V gene is TRBV11-2, the J gene TRBJ1-2; D is perhaps TRBD1 (6 bases). The ends were cut back, 6 bases at V and 2 bases at J, with 10 bases in the middle. This CDR3 has 13 amino acids. The germline CDR1 and CDR2 sequences are SGHAT and FQNNGV. The CDR3 protein is CASSYTGNYGYTF. In nucleotides, the CDR3 is TGTGCCAGCAGTTATACAGGGAACTATGGCTACACCTTC.

CDR3 in amino acids: CASSFPRLAITDTQYF. DNA of the CDR3: TGTGCCAGCAGCTTCCCGAGACTAGCGATCACAGATACGCAGTATTTT. The chain couples TRBV7-2 to TRBJ2-3; 8 nucleotides agree with TRBD2. This CDR3 comprises 16 residues. Germline assignment: CDR1 SGHTA and CDR2 FQGNSA. The V and J ends lost 3 bases and 2 bases, in that order; junction bases with no gene match: 7.

The chain combines TRBV18 with TRBJ2-7; tentatively, D is TRBD1 or TRBD2 (6 bases each). CDR3 length equals 14 residues. Per germline, CDR1 KGHSH and CDR2 LQKENI. The V end lost 4 bases, the J end lost 4 bases, and 14 bases lay between the germline ends. The CDR3 nucleotides read TGTGCCAGCTCACTCGGGGGCAGCCGATACGAGCAGTACTTC. Translation: CASSLGGSRYEQYF.